Listed below are T cell receptor beta chains from one sample, sequenced in a study of CD8+ T cells in alopecia areata. Clones were sequenced by immunoSEQ multiplex PCR, and TCRdb holds only the in-frame ones, with some missing. The sample lists over 150,000 clones, roughly 65% occurring once. Specimen: CD4+ T cells sorted from blood, collected at week 0. The receptors were sampled from a human donor with alopecia areata. CDR3s include the opening cysteine and the closing phenylalanine or tryptophan. The D gene is left open where the match is weak. Clone size, where shown, is once, few, many, or a class for clones that have expanded.

TRBJ1-2	few	TRBV5-1	NA	CASSLSPLDGYTF	TGCGCCAGCAGCCTGAGTCCCCTGGATGGCTACACCTTC
TRBJ2-6	NA	TRBV29-1	NA	CSVGTATAGGANVLTF	TGCAGCGTTGGGACCGCTACTGCAGGAGGGGCCAACGTCCTGACTTTC
TRBJ2-2	NA	TRBV5-1	NA	CASSTANAAGELFF	TGCGCCAGCAGCACTGCTAACGCGGCCGGGGAGCTGTTTTTT
TRBJ1-2	NA	TRBV30	NA	CAWRRASLLGYGYTF	TGTGCCTGGAGGAGAGCATCCCTCCTAGGCTATGGCTACACCTTC
TRBJ1-1	NA	TRBV29-1	TRBD1	CSVTTGGNTEAFF	TGCAGCGTTACCACAGGGGGGAACACTGAAGCTTTCTTT
TRBJ1-4	few	TRBV9	NA	CASSVGPENEKLFF	TGTGCCAGCAGCGTCGGACCCGAGAATGAAAAACTGTTTTTT
TRBJ2-7	few	TRBV7-2	TRBD1	CASSRQGAGEQYF	TGTGCCAGCAGCAGACAGGGGGCTGGGGAGCAGTACTTC
TRBJ1-6	NA	TRBV30	NA	CAWSLGTSNSPLHF	TGTGCCTGGAGTCTAGGGACAAGTAATTCACCCCTCCACTTT
TRBJ1-1	NA	TRBV7-2	NA	CASSLVLRGEAFF	TGTGCCAGCAGCTTAGTTTTGAGGGGAGAAGCTTTCTTT
TRBJ2-3	NA	TRBV2	NA	CASRLIGDTQYF	TGTGCCAGCAGACTGATTGGAGATACGCAGTATTTT
TRBJ2-3	NA	TRBV7-8	NA	CASSLMPTGTRTDTQYF	TGTGCCAGCAGCCTAATGCCGACCGGGACGAGAACAGATACGCAGTATTTT
TRBJ1-2	NA	TRBV30	NA	CAWSLLGKTPHF	TGTGCCTGGAGTTTGCTTGGGAAAACACCTCACTTC
TRBJ1-2	NA	TRBV4-3	NA	CASSQATTGVNYGYTF	TGCGCCAGCAGCCAAGCGACGACAGGAGTAAACTATGGCTACACCTTC
TRBJ2-7	NA	TRBV7-2	NA	CASSLGSGTYEQYF	TGTGCCAGCAGCTTAGGTTCCGGGACCTACGAGCAGTACTTC
TRBJ1-1	NA	TRBV7-2	NA	CASSFSGDNTEAFF	TGTGCCAGCAGCTTTTCGGGGGATAACACTGAAGCTTTCTTT
TRBJ2-2	NA	TRBV7-2	TRBD2	CASSERTSGGGELFF	TGTGCCAGCAGCGAAAGGACTAGCGGGGGCGGGGAGCTGTTTTTT
TRBJ2-7	few	TRBV28	NA	CASSLSGRMEF	TGTGCCAGCAGTTTGTCCGGCAGGATGGAGTTC
TRBJ2-1	NA	TRBV6-5	NA	CASSYEQSSYNEQFF	TGTGCCAGCAGTTACGAACAGAGCTCCTACAATGAGCAGTTCTTC
TRBJ2-5	NA	TRBV7-7	NA	CASGGIGETQYF	TGTGCCAGCGGTGGAATCGGGGAGACCCAGTACTTC
TRBJ2-7	NA	TRBV5-1	NA	CASSRFGVSYEQYF	TGCGCCAGCAGCCGATTTGGTGTCTCCTACGAGCAGTACTTC
TRBJ1-5	NA	TRBV30	TRBD1	CACRTGGSQPQHF	TGTGCCTGCCGGACAGGGGGCAGCCAGCCCCAGCATTTT
TRBJ1-4	NA	TRBV9	TRBD1	CASSANRGREKLFF	TGTGCCAGCAGCGCAAACAGGGGGAGAGAAAAACTGTTTTTT
TRBJ1-3	few	TRBV29-1	NA	CSANTNGNTIYF	TGCAGCGCAAACACAAATGGAAACACCATATATTTT
TRBJ2-3	few	TRBV11-3	NA	CASSHTTRTSRIADTQYF	TGTGCCAGCAGCCACACGACCCGTACTAGCAGAATAGCAGATACGCAGTATTTT
TRBJ1-2	NA	TRBV25-1	NA	CASNQTHRGEGYTF	TGTGCCAGCAACCAGACCCACCGTGGGGAGGGCTACACCTTC
TRBJ2-7	NA	TRBV30	NA	CAWSDRGKQYF	TGTGCCTGGAGCGACCGTGGGAAGCAGTACTTC
TRBJ2-3	NA	TRBV6-6	NA	CASSYEFTDTQYF	TGTGCCAGCAGTTACGAGTTCACAGATACGCAGTATTTT